This is a list of T cell receptor beta chains from one sample in a study of Graves' ophthalmopathy and Graves' hyperthyroidism. TCRdb processed the multiplex PCR reads anew with MiXCR; each CDR3 protein has one entry. The table lists about 740,000 distinct CDR3 sequences, roughly 40% of them singletons. Sequencing was carried out using peripheral blood. Source of these receptors: an adult man with Graves' ophthalmopathy. Each CDR3 is given without its conserved first and last residue.

TRBV7-6 ASSLFGVGMNTEAF
TRBV25-1 ASSFGAGGYT
TRBV7-9 ASSSQGATTEAF
TRBV13 ASSLSQSGANYGYT
TRBV4-3 ASSGRTGATEAF
TRBV29-1 SVESVDKLSAEQY
TRBV19 ASSFTGEITEAF
TRBV20-1 SVSRTNRGLGEAF
TRBV10-3 ASSDWIFGNTIY
TRBV20-1 SARVGQALTYEQY
TRBV10-2 ASSEGLAEIYEQY
TRBV5-6 ASSFGPDEQY
TRBV7-9 ASTPGLSLSGANVLT
TRBV20-1 SARDGLANIYEQY
TRBV25-1 ASMAGGLIGELF
TRBV10-1 ASSESQGANSPLH